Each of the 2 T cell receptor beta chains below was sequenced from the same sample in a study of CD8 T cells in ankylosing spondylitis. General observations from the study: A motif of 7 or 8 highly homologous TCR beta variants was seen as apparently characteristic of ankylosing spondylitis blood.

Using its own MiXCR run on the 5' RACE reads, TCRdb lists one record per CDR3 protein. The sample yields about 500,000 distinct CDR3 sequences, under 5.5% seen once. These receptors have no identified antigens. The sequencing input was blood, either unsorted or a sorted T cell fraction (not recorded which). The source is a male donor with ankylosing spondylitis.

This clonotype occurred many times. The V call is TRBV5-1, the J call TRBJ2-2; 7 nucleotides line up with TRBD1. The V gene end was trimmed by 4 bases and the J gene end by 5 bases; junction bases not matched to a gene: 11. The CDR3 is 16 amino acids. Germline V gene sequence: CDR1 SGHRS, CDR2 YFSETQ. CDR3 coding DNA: TGCGCCAGCAGCATACCAAGACAGGGAGCTACCGGGGAGCTGTTTTTT. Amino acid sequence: CASSIPRQGATGELFF.

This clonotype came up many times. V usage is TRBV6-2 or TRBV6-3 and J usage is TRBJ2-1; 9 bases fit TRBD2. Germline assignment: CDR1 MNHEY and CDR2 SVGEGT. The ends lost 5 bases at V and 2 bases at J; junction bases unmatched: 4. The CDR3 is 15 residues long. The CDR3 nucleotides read TGTGCCAGCAGTCCGAGCGGGGGGACCTACAATGAGCAGTTCTTC. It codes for CASSPSGGTYNEQFF.